This T cell receptor (beta chain) derives from a study of OX40 agonist ivuxolimab in advanced cancers. Germline assignment: CDR1 SNHLY and CDR2 FYNNEI. The ends were cut back, 6 bases at V and 0 bases at J, with 17 bases in the middle. This CDR3 region has 16 residues. TCRdb keeps only in-frame clones here, not all; method: immunoSEQ multiplex PCR. The data contain 55,000 to 75,000 clones, 85% of them singletons. This specimen was CD4+ or CD8+ T cells sorted from blood, taken in a trial of the OX40 agonist ivuxolimab. The chain links TRBV2 to TRBJ1-1, with D tentatively TRBD1 (6 bases). The source of this sequence is an adult with an advanced solid tumor such as melanoma, head and neck, liver or kidney cancer. The CDR3 region is CASRVEGGIMNTEAFF. CDR3 coding DNA: TGTGCCAGCAGAGTTGAGGGGGGAATAATGAACACTGAAGCTTTCTTT.